These T cell receptor beta chains were read from a single sample in a study of T cell changes during pregnancy in multiple sclerosis. The data were produced by immunoSEQ multiplex PCR, yet TCRdb's version contains in-frame clones alone and is incomplete. The repertoire holds more than 75,000 clones, over 80% seen once, with approximately 0.99% in the top ten. The material sequenced was peripheral blood, taken in the first trimester of pregnancy. These receptors were obtained from a female donor with multiple sclerosis, enrolled in a pregnancy study. Each CDR3 is given with its conserved first and last residue. A D gene is named only where the DNA matches it firmly.

j_call: TRBJ2-3; v_call: TRBV20-1; d_call: TRBD2; cdr3_aa: CSGGRAGTQYF; cdr3_nt: TGCAGTGGTGGGAGGGCCGGAACGCAGTATTTT
j_call: TRBJ2-7; v_call: TRBV28; d_call: .; cdr3_aa: CASTLGQGYEQYF; cdr3_nt: TGTGCCAGCACCTTGGGGCAGGGCTACGAGCAGTACTTC
j_call: TRBJ1-2; v_call: TRBV30; d_call: .; cdr3_aa: CAWSVLGGNYGYTF; cdr3_nt: TGTGCCTGGAGTGTACTCGGGGGAAACTATGGCTACACCTTC
j_call: TRBJ1-1; v_call: TRBV7-9; d_call: .; cdr3_aa: CASSRSTGSGTEAFF; cdr3_nt: TGTGCCAGCAGCCGTTCCACAGGGTCGGGCACTGAAGCTTTCTTT
j_call: TRBJ1-1; v_call: TRBV7-9; d_call: .; cdr3_aa: CASSSPTDSLNTEAFF; cdr3_nt: TGTGCCAGCAGCTCGCCGACTGACAGTCTGAACACTGAAGCTTTCTTT
j_call: TRBJ2-2; v_call: TRBV30; d_call: .; cdr3_aa: CAWRLLTGELFF; cdr3_nt: TGTGCCTGGAGACTCCTTACCGGGGAGCTGTTTTTT
j_call: TRBJ1-2; v_call: TRBV5-8; d_call: .; cdr3_aa: CASSLEGTVSGYTF; cdr3_nt: TGTGCCAGCAGCTTGGAAGGGACTGTCAGTGGCTACACCTTC
j_call: TRBJ1-5; v_call: TRBV2; d_call: TRBD1; cdr3_aa: CASRPGQGKGQPQHF; cdr3_nt: TGTGCCAGCAGGCCCGGACAGGGAAAGGGTCAGCCCCAGCATTTT
j_call: TRBJ2-2; v_call: TRBV11-2; d_call: TRBD1; cdr3_aa: CASSLRTGGITGELFF; cdr3_nt: TGTGCCAGCAGCCTACGGACAGGGGGAATTACCGGGGAGCTGTTTTTT
j_call: TRBJ1-4; v_call: TRBV30; d_call: TRBD1; cdr3_aa: CAWAGTGVQNEKLFF; cdr3_nt: TGTGCCTGGGCCGGGACAGGGGTCCAAAATGAAAAACTGTTTTTT
j_call: TRBJ2-6; v_call: TRBV6-6; d_call: TRBD1; cdr3_aa: CASRETGGTGANVLTF; cdr3_nt: TGTGCCAGCAGGGAAACAGGGGGCACTGGGGCCAACGTCCTGACTTTC